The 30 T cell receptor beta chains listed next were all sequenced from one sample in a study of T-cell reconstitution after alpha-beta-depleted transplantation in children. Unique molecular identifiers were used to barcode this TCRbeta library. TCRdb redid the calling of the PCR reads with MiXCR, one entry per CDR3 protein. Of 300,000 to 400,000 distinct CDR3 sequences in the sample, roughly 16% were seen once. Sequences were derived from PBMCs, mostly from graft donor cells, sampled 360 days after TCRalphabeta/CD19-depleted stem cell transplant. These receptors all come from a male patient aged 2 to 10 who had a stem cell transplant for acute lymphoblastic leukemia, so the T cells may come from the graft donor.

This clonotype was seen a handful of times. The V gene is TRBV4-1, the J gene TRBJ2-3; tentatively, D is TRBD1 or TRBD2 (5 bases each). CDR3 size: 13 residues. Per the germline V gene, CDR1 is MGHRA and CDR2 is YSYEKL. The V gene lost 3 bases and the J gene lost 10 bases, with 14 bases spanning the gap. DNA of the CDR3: TGCGCCAGCAGCCATCCCCCTCGGGACCCGCAGTATTTT. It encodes CASSHPPRDPQYF.

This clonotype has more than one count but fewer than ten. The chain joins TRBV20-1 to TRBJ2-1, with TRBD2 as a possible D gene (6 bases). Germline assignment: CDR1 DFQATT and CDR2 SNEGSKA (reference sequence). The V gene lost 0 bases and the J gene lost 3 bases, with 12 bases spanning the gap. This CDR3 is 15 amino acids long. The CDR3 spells CSAREGGAFYNEQFF. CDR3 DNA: TGCAGTGCTAGAGAGGGGGGTGCTTTCTACAATGAGCAGTTCTTC.

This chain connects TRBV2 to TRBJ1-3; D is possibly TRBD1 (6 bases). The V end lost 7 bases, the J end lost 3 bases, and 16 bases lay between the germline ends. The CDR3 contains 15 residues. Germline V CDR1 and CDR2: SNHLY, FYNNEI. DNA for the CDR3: TGTGCCAGCACTCTAGGATTCAGGGGTGGAAACACCATATATTTT. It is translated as CASTLGFRGGNTIYF.

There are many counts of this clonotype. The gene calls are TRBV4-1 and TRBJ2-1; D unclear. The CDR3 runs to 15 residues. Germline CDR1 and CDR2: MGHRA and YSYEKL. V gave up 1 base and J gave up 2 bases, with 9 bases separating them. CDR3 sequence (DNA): TGCGCCAGCAGCCAAGTTCCAGTCCCCTACAATGAGCAGTTCTTC. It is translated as CASSQVPVPYNEQFF.

In nucleotides, the CDR3 is TGTGCCAGCAGCCAGCTCCAGGGTCAGACTTACTACGAGCAGTACTTC. Residues: CASSQLQGQTYYEQYF. This rearrangement joins TRBV3-1 to TRBJ2-7; a weak D match, TRBD1 (5 bases). V lost 3 bases, J lost 3 bases, and 18 bases lay in between. Germline loops: CDR1 LGHDT, CDR2 YNNKEL (reference sequence). The CDR3 consists of 16 residues.

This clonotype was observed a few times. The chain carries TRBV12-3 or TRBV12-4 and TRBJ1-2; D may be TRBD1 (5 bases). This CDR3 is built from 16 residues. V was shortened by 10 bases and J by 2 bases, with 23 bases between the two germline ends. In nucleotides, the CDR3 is TGTGCCACCCAGTCGGTGGGGGGAGGGGACAACTATGGCTACACCTTC. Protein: CATQSVGGGDNYGYTF.

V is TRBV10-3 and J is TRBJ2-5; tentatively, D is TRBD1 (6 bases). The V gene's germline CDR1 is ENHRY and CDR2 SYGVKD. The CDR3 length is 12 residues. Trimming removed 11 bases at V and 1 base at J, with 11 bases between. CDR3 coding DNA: TGTGCCGTCGGACAGACCCAAGAGACCCAGTACTTC. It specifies CAVGQTQETQYF.

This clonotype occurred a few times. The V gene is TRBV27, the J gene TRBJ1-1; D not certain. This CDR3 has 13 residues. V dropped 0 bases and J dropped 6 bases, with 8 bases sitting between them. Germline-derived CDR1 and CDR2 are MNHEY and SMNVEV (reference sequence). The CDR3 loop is CASSLSFVAEAFF. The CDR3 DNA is TGTGCCAGCAGTTTATCCTTTGTTGCTGAAGCTTTCTTT.

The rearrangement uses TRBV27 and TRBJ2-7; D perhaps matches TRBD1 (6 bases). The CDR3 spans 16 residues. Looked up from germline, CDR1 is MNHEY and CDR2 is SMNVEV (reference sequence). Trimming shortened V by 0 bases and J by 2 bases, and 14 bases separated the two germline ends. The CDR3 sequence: CASSLSWTALTYEQYF. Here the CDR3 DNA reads TGTGCCAGCAGTTTATCGTGGACAGCCTTGACCTACGAGCAGTACTTC.

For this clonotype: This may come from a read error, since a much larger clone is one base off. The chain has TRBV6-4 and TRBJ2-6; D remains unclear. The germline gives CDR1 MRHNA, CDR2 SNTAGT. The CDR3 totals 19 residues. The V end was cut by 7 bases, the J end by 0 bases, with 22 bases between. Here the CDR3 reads CASIFRPFPFLSGANVLTF. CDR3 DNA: TGTGCCAGCATTTTCCGTCCTTTCCCCTTCCTCTCTGGGGCCAACGTCCTGACTTTC.

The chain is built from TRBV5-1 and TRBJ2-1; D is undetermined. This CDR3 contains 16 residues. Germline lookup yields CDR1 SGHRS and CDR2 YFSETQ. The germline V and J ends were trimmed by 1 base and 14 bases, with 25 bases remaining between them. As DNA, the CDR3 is TGCGCCAGCAGCTTGTACCTCCGGTTGGCCCAGAGCGCTGAGTTCTTC. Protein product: CASSLYLRLAQSAEFF.

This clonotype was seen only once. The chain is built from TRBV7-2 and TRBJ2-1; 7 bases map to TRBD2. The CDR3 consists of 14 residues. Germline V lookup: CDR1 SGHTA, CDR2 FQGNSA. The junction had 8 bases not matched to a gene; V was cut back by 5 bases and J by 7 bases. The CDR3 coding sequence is TGTGCCAGCAGCCCAATAGCGGGTGCAAATGAGCAGTTCTTC. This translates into CASSPIAGANEQFF.

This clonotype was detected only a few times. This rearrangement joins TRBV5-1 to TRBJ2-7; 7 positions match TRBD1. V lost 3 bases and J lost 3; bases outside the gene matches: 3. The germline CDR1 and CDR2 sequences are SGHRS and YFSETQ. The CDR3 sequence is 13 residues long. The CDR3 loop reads CASSSTGDYEQYF. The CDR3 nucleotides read TGCGCCAGCAGCTCCACAGGGGACTACGAGCAGTACTTC.

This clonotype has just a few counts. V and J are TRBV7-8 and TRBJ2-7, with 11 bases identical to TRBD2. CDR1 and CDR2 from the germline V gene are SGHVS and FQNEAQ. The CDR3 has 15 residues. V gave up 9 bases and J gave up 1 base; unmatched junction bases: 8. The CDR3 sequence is CASLVTSGRSYEQYF. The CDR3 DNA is TGTGCCAGTCTCGTTACTAGCGGGAGATCCTACGAGCAGTACTTC.

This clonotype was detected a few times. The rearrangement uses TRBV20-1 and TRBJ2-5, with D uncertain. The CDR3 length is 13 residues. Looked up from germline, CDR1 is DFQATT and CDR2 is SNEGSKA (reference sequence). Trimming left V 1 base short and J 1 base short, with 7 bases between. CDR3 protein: CSARVQPQETQYF. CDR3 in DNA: TGCAGTGCTAGAGTACAGCCCCAAGAGACCCAGTACTTC.

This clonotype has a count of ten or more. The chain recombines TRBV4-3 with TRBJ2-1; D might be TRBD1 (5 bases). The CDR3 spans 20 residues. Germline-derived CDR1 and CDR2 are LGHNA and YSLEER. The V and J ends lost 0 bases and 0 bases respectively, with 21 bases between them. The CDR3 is CASSQDHPDSASGSYNEQFF. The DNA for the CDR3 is TGCGCCAGCAGCCAAGATCACCCCGACAGTGCCTCGGGCTCCTACAATGAGCAGTTCTTC.

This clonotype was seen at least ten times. The CDR3 DNA sequence: TGCGCCAGCAGCCAAGACTGGCGCGCCGAGCAGTTCTTC. It codes for CASSQDWRAEQFF. The rearrangement uses TRBV4-3 and TRBJ2-1; no reliable D call. The germline gives CDR1 LGHNA, CDR2 YSLEER. This CDR3 has 13 residues. V was cut by 0 bases and J by 10 bases, with 10 bases left in between.

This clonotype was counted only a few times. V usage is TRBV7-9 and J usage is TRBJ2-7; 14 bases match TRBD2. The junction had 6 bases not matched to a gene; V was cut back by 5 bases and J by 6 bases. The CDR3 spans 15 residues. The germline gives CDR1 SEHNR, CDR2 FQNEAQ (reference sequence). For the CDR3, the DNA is TGTGCCAGCAGCCCGGGACTAGCGGGAGACTCCGAGCAGTACTTC. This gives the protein CASSPGLAGDSEQYF.

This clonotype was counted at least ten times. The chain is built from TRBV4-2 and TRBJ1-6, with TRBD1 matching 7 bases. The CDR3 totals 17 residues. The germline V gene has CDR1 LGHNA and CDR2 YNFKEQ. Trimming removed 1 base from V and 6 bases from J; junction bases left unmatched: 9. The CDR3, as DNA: TGTGCCAGCAGCCAAGTAGTGGTGCAGGGGGTTAATTCACCCCTCCACTTT. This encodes CASSQVVVQGVNSPLHF.

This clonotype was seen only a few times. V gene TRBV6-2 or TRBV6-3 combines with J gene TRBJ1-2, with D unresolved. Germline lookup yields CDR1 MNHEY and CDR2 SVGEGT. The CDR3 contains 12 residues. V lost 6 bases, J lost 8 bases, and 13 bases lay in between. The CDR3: CASRTEAQGYTF. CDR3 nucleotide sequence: TGTGCCAGCAGGACCGAGGCTCAGGGCTACACCTTC.

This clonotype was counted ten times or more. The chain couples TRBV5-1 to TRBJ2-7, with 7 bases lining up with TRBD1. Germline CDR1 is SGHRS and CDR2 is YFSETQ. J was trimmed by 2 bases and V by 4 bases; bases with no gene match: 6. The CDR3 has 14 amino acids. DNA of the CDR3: TGCGCCAGCAGCATCTACAGGGGAGCCTACGAGCAGTACTTC. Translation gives CASSIYRGAYEQYF.

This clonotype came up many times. The CDR3 is CAISEFSKRGQGPEAFF. CDR3 in DNA: TGTGCCATCAGTGAGTTTTCGAAGAGAGGACAGGGCCCTGAAGCTTTCTTT. The chain joins TRBV10-3 to TRBJ1-1, with 8 bases lining up with TRBD1. The CDR3 has 17 amino acids. Trimming cost V 1 base and J 6 bases; bases outside gene matches: 13. Germline values: CDR1 ENHRY, CDR2 SYGVKD.

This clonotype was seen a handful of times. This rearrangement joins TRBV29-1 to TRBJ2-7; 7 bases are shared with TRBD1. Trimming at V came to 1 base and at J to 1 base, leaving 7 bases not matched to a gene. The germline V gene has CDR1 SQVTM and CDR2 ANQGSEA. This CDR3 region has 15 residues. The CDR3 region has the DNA TGCAGCGTTGAAGTTATTAGGGACAGTTCCTACGAGCAGTACTTC. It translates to CSVEVIRDSSYEQYF.

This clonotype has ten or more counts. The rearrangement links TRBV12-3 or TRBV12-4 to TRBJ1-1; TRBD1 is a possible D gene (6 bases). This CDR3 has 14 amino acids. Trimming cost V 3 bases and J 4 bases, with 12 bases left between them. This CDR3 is CASSLRGGSTEAFF. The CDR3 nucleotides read TGTGCCAGCAGTTTGAGGGGGGGGAGCACTGAAGCTTTCTTT.

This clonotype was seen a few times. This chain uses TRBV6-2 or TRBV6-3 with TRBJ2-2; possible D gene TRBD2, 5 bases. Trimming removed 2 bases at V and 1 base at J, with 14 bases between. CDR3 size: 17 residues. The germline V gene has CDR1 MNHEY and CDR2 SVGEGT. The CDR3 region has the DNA TGTGCCAGCAGTTACACGCCCTGGGAGTGGAACACCGGGGAGCTGTTTTTT. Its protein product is CASSYTPWEWNTGELFF.

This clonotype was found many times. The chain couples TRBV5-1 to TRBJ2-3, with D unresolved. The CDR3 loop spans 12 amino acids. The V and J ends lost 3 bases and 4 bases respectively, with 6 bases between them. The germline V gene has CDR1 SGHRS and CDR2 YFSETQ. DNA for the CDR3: TGCGCCAGCAGCTCGCAGTCAGATACGCAGTATTTT. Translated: CASSSQSDTQYF.

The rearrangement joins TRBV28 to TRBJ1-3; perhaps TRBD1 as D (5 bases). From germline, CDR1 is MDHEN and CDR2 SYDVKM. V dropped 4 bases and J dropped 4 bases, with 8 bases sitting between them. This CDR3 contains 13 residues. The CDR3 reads CASSSGAGNTIYF. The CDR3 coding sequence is TGTGCCAGCAGTTCTGGGGCGGGAAACACCATATATTTT.

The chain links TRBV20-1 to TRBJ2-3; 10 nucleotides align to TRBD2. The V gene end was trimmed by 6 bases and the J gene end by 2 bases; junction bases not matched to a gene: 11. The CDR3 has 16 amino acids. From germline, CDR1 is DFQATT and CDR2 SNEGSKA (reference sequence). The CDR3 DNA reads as TGCAGTGCATTCCCTTTAGCGGGAGGCTCCACAGATACGCAGTATTTT. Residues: CSAFPLAGGSTDTQYF.

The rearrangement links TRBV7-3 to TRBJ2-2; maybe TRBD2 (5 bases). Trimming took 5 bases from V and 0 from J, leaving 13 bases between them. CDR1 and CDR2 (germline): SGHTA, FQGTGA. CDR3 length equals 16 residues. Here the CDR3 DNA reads TGTGCCAGCAGCCCCTTCCCTAGCCCGAACACCGGGGAGCTGTTTTTT. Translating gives CASSPFPSPNTGELFF.

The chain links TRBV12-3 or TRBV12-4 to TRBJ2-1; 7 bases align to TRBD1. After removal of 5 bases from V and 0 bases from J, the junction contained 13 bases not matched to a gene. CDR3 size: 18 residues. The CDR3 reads CASSAKPYRGPSYNEQFF. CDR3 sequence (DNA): TGTGCCAGCAGTGCGAAGCCCTACAGGGGACCCTCCTACAATGAGCAGTTCTTC.